This T cell receptor (beta chain) was identified during a study of preoperative IRX-2 immunotherapy in early breast cancer. Data came from immunoSEQ multiplex PCR; TCRdb stores just in-frame clones and leaves some out. The data hold several thousand clones, with about 84% observed a single time. This CDR3 spans 16 amino acids. The J segment lost 0 bases and the V segment lost 5 bases, leaving 9 bases of the junction unmatched. Germline V CDR1 and CDR2: MNHGY, SAAAGT. Treatment given: preoperative locoregional IRX-2 cytokine immunotherapy. Samples came from a phase Ib trial of preoperative locoregional IRX-2 cytokine immunotherapy.

Sequenced here: tumor tissue, sampled after IRX-2 immunotherapy. The chain combines TRBV6-8 with TRBJ1-1; 7 nucleotides align to TRBD1. The origin of this receptor is a human donor with breast cancer. The CDR3: CASSHRQGLMNTEAFF. CDR3 nucleotide sequence: TGTGCCAGCAGTCACCGACAGGGCCTCATGAACACTGAAGCTTTCTTT.